This is a list of T cell receptor beta chains from one sample in a study of CD8 T cells in Susac syndrome. TCRdb analysed the immunoSEQ multiplex PCR reads with MiXCR anew, one entry per CDR3 protein. The sample records roughly 160,000 distinct CDR3 sequences, more than 90% being singletons. Sequencing was done on a sample of CD4+ T cells from PBMCs. These receptors were obtained from a human donor in good health. Each CDR3 is given with its conserved first and last residue. D genes are given only for firm matches. Not every row has a clone size; where given, it reads once, few, many or a size class.

d_call,j_call,v_call,clone_size,cdr3_nt,cdr3_aa
.,TRBJ2-2,TRBV5-4,.,TGTGCCAGCAGCACGAACTGGAACACCGGGGAGCTGTTTTTT,CASSTNWNTGELFF
TRBD1,TRBJ2-3,TRBV29-1,.,TGCAGCTTCCAGGGGGTCACAGATACGCAGTATTTT,CSFQGVTDTQYF
TRBD2,TRBJ2-5,TRBV7-7,.,TGTGCTAGCAGCTTATCTAGCGGGGAAGAGACCCAGTACTTC,CASSLSSGEETQYF
.,TRBJ1-1,TRBV6-2/TRBV6-3,.,TGTGCCAGCAGTCGAATCCTCTGGGAAACTGAAGCTTTCTTT,CASSRILWETEAFF
.,TRBJ1-5,TRBV15,.,TGTGCCACCAGCAGAGTGGACAAGGATCAGCCCCAGCATTTT,CATSRVDKDQPQHF
TRBD1,TRBJ2-5,TRBV7-9,.,TGTGCCAGCAGCTCCAGGGGGCGACAAGAGACCCAGTACTTC,CASSSRGRQETQYF
TRBD1,TRBJ1-4,TRBV9,.,TGTGCCAGCAGCCCAGGGACAGGATTAACCGAAAAACTGTTTTTT,CASSPGTGLTEKLFF
.,TRBJ1-4,TRBV2,.,TGTGCCTGCAGGGCCGGCCCGTCAACTAATGAAAAACTGTTTTTT,CACRAGPSTNEKLFF
.,TRBJ2-3,TRBV6-6,.,TGTGCCAGCAGATTAGGGAATACGGACACAGATACGCAGTATTTT,CASRLGNTDTDTQYF
.,TRBJ1-2,TRBV27,.,TGTGCCAGCAGCAAGGCGGGGTTGGATGGCTACACCTTC,CASSKAGLDGYTF
.,TRBJ2-3,TRBV6-2/TRBV6-3,.,TGTGCCAGCAGCGACCCTGCTGGGACTAGCACAGATACGCAGTATTTT,CASSDPAGTSTDTQYF
TRBD1,TRBJ2-7,TRBV5-1,.,TGCGCCAGCAGCTCGGACAGGGGCGGCTCCTACGAGCAGTACTTC,CASSSDRGGSYEQYF
.,TRBJ2-7,TRBV7-2,.,TGTGCCAGCAGCCGACGCGGACGGGGGAGCTCCTACGAGCAGTACTTC,CASSRRGRGSSYEQYF
TRBD1,TRBJ1-4,TRBV5-4,.,TGTGCCAGCAGTACCCCGGGACAGGGGAATGAAAAACTGTTTTTT,CASSTPGQGNEKLFF
.,TRBJ1-2,TRBV6-2/TRBV6-3,once,TGTGCCAGCAGCTCCGGGCACTATGGCTACACCTTC,CASSSGHYGYTF
.,TRBJ2-7,TRBV15,.,TGTGCCACCAGCAGAGATAGGAGGGGCCGGGAGCAGTACTTC,CATSRDRRGREQYF
.,TRBJ2-3,TRBV9,.,TGTGCCAGCAGCGCCGGGACTGCTAGCACAGATACGCAGTATTTT,CASSAGTASTDTQYF
TRBD1,TRBJ1-1,TRBV7-9,.,TGTGCCAGCAGAGAACCCGGGACAGGGGGCAGGAGGAACACTGAAGCTTTCTTT,CASREPGTGGRRNTEAFF
TRBD1,TRBJ2-5,TRBV29-1,.,TGCAGCGTCTTGACGACAGGGGGGGGAGAGACCCAGTACTTC,CSVLTTGGGETQYF
TRBD1,TRBJ2-3,TRBV27,.,TGTGCCAGCAGTTTATTATTGACAGGGCGCACAGATACGCAGTATTTT,CASSLLLTGRTDTQYF
.,TRBJ2-7,TRBV20-1,.,TGCAGTGCTAGCGCACGAGAAGTATACGAGCAGTACTTC,CSASAREVYEQYF
.,TRBJ2-1,TRBV3-1,.,TGTGCCAGCAGCCAAATCGATACACCAGGGACTGGCAATGAGCAGTTCTTC,CASSQIDTPGTGNEQFF
.,TRBJ1-2,TRBV20-1,.,TGCAGTGCCGGGAAGGGCAGGGATGGCTACACCTTC,CSAGKGRDGYTF
TRBD2,TRBJ2-7,TRBV29-1,.,TGCAGCGTTGAAGGGGGGGGAGACGAGCAGTACTTC,CSVEGGGDEQYF
.,TRBJ1-5,TRBV29-1,.,TGCAGCGTTGAGTTGGAGCTAAATCAGCCCCAGCATTTT,CSVELELNQPQHF
.,TRBJ1-2,TRBV23-1,.,TGCGCCAGCAGTCCACACTATGGCTACACCTTC,CASSPHYGYTF
.,TRBJ2-5,TRBV28,.,TGTGCCAGCAGTTTGACTCCCCTGTACCAAGAGACCCAGTACTTC,CASSLTPLYQETQYF
.,TRBJ2-1,TRBV9,.,TGTGCCAGCAGCGTAGGCGGTACCCCCGACAATGAGCAGTTCTTC,CASSVGGTPDNEQFF
.,TRBJ1-2,TRBV6-2/TRBV6-3,.,TGTGCCATACCCGGAGGTTCCTATGGCTACACCTTC,CAIPGGSYGYTF
TRBD1,TRBJ2-3,TRBV9,.,TGTGCCAGCAGCTCCAGACAGGGTCCAGATACGCAGTATTTT,CASSSRQGPDTQYF